This entry lists 7 T cell receptor beta chains sequenced from one sample in a study of blood T cell repertoires in COVID-19 (dated by TCRdb to about 2020). Libraries were made using the immunoSEQ multiplex PCR assay. TCRdb took over this immuneACCESS table, retaining in-frame rearrangements with V and J assigned. Such tables are incomplete; in checked studies, under half of the missing clones stem from an unresolved V gene, and the remainder is unexplained. Recorded for this sample are roughly 130,000 clones; roughly 83% of them occurred a single time. The top ten constitute roughly 9.2% of the sample. The sequenced sample was PBMCs or T cells enriched from blood (not recorded which). The receptors derive from a man in his forties or fifties who had recovered from COVID-19.

The chain joins TRBV9 to TRBJ1-2; D not certain. The CDR3 consists of 12 residues. The germline CDR1 and CDR2 sequences are SGDLS and YYNGEE. The germline V and J ends were trimmed by 0 bases and 4 bases, with 4 bases remaining between them. CDR3 loop: CASSVAIYGYTF. CDR3 nucleotides: TGTGCCAGCAGCGTAGCAATCTATGGCTACACCTTC.

The V call is TRBV12-3 or TRBV12-4, the J call TRBJ1-5; tentatively, D is TRBD1 (5 bases). V was cut by 6 bases and J by 5 bases, with 11 bases left in between. The CDR3 sequence is 13 residues long. Here the CDR3 reads CASSLDRDQPQHF. The CDR3 region has the DNA TGTGCCAGCAGCCTTGACAGAGATCAGCCCCAGCATTTT.

The DNA for the CDR3 is TGTGCCAGCGAGGGCCGTAGCTCCTACGAGCAGTACTTC. The encoded protein is CASEGRSSYEQYF. This chain uses TRBV2 with TRBJ2-7, with TRBD2 as a possible D gene (5 bases). Germline values: CDR1 SNHLY, CDR2 FYNNEI. CDR3 size: 13 residues. V lost 8 bases and J 0 bases, leaving 11 bases between the germline ends.

CDR3 DNA sequence: TGTGCCAGCAGCCAAGATCTATCGAGCGGGGATAGGGGTGAGCAGTTCTTC. It yields the protein CASSQDLSSGDRGEQFF. This chain links TRBV3-1 (or the pseudogene TRBV3-2) with TRBJ2-1, with TRBD2 matching over 7 bases. Germline lookup yields CDR1 LGHDT and CDR2 YNNKEL (reference sequence). The CDR3 runs 17 residues. The J segment lost 9 bases and the V segment lost 0 bases, leaving 14 bases of the junction unmatched.

This clone was detected only a few times. The rearrangement links TRBV7-2 to TRBJ1-3; 8 bases agree with TRBD1. V was clipped by 3 bases and J by 3 bases; unmatched bases: 13. Germline V CDR1 and CDR2: SGHTA, FQGNSA. The CDR3 runs 18 residues. Here the CDR3 DNA reads TGTGCCAGCAGCTTGGGAGTCTACAGGGGGAAAGGTGGAAACACCATATATTTT. It yields the protein CASSLGVYRGKGGNTIYF.

DNA of the CDR3: TGTGCCTGGAGCCTAGCGGGGGGGGTCTACGAGCAGTACTTC. Its protein is CAWSLAGGVYEQYF. The V gene is TRBV30, the J gene TRBJ2-7, with TRBD2 matching over 12 bases. The junction had 3 bases not matched to a gene; V was cut back by 3 bases and J by 3 bases. Per germline, CDR1 GTSNPN and CDR2 SVGIG (reference sequence). The CDR3 covers 14 residues.

The chain uses TRBV27 and TRBJ1-6; tentatively, D is TRBD1 (6 bases). The V gene lost 4 bases and the J gene lost 7 bases, with 11 bases spanning the gap. The CDR3 has 14 residues. Germline CDR1 reads MNHEY; CDR2 reads SMNVEV (reference sequence). The CDR3 nucleotides read TGTGCCAGCAGTTCCGGGACACTCAATTCACCCCTCCACTTT. This gives the protein CASSSGTLNSPLHF.